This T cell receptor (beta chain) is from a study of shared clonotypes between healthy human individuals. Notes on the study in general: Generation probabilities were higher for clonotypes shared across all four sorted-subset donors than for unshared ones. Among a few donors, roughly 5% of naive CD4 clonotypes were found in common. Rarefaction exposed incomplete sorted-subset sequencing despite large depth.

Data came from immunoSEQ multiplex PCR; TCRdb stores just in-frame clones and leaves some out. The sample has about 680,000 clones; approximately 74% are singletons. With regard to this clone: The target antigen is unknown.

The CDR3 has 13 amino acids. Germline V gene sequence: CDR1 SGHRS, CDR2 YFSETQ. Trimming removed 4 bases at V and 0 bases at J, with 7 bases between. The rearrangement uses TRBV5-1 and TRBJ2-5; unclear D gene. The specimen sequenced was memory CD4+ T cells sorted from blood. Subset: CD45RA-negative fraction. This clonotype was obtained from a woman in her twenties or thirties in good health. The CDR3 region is CASSARDQETQYF. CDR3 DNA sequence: TGCGCCAGCAGCGCTAGAGACCAAGAGACCCAGTACTTC.